This T cell receptor beta chain was sequenced for a study of cytomegalovirus exposure and HLA in healthy donors. V gave up 8 bases and J gave up 4 bases, with 18 bases separating them. The CDR3 has 15 amino acids. CDR1 is MGHRA and CDR2 is YSYEKL in the germline V gene. The PCR made use of 60 Vbeta and 13 Jbeta primers. TCRdb keeps only in-frame clones here, not all; method: immunoSEQ multiplex PCR. The sample contains approximately 89,000 clones, 62% of which appear only once. Whole-study findings and limits: Most TCR beta V segments were productive about 90% or about 30% of the time in an earlier analysis.

This clone has a handful of counts. The antigen remains unidentified. This clonotype was sampled from a woman aged 25 to 39 in good health and CMV-seropositive. The V call is TRBV4-1, the J call TRBJ1-3; D possibly corresponds to TRBD1 (5 bases). Material for sequencing was PBMCs. CDR3 bases: TGCGCCAGCTCCCCAAAGGACACCCAGGGAAACACCATATATTTT. It encodes CASSPKDTQGNTIYF.